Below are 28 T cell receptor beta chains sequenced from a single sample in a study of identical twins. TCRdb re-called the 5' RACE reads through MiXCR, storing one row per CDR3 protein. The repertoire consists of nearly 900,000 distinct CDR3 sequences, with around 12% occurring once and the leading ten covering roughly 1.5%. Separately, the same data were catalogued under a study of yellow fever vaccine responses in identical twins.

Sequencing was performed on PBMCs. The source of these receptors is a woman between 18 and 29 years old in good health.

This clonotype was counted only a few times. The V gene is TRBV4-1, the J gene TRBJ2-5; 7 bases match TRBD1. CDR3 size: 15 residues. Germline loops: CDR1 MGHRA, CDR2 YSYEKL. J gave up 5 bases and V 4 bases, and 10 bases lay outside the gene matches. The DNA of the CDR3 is TGCGCCAGCAGCCGGGTAGGGGGCTCCTGGGAGACCCAGTACTTC. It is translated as CASSRVGGSWETQYF.

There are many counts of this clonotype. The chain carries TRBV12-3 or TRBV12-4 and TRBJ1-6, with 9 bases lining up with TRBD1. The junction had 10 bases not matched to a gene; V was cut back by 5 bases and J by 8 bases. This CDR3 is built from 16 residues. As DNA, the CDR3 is TGTGCCAGCAGTGGGACAGGGAATCTCCGCTATTCACCCCTCCACTTT. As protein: CASSGTGNLRYSPLHF.

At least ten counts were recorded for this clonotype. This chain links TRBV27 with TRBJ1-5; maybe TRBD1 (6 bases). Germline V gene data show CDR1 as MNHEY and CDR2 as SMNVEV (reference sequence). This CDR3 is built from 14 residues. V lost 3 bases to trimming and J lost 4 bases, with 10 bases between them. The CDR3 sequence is CASSFTGRNQPQHF. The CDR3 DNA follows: TGTGCCAGCAGTTTCACAGGGCGAAATCAGCCCCAGCATTTT.

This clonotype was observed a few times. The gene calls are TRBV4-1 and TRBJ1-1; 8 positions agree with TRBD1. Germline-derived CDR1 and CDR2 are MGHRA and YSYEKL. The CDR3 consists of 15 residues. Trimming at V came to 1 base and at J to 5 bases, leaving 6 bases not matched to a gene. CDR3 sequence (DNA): TGCGCCAGCAGCCAAGTTCAGGGGGCGCGTACTGAAGCTTTCTTT. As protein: CASSQVQGARTEAFF.

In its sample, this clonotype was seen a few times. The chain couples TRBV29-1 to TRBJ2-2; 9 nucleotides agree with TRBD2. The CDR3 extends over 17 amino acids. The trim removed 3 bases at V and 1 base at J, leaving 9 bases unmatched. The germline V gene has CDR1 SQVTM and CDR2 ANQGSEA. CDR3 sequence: CSVEYFLAGRNTGELFF. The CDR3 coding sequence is TGCAGCGTTGAGTATTTCCTAGCGGGGAGGAACACCGGGGAGCTGTTTTTT.

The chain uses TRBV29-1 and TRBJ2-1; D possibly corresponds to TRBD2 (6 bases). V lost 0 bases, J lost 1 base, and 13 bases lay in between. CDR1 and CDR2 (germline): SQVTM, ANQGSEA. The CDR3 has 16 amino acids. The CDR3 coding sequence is TGCAGCGTTGAAGAAGGTGAACTAGCATCCTACAATGAGCAGTTCTTC. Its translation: CSVEEGELASYNEQFF.

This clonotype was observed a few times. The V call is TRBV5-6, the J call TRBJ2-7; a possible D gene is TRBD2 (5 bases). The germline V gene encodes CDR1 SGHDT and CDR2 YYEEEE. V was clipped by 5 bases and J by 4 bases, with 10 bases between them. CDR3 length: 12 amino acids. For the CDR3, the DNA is TGTGCCAGCAGTTCAACTAGATACGAGCAGTACTTC. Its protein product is CASSSTRYEQYF.

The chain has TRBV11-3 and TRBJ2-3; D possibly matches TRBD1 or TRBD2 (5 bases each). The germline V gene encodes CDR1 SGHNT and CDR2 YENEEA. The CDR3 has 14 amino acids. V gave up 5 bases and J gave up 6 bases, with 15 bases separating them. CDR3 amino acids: CASSPGPSNDTQYF. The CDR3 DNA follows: TGTGCCAGCAGCCCGGGACCCAGCAACGATACGCAGTATTTT.

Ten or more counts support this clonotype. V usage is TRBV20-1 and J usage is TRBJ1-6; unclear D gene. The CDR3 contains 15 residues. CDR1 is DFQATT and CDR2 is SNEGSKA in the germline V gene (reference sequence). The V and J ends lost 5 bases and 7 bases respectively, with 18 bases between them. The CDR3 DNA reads TGCAGTGCTGGCCCCCGAACAGCCCAAAATTCACCCCTCCACTTT. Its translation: CSAGPRTAQNSPLHF.

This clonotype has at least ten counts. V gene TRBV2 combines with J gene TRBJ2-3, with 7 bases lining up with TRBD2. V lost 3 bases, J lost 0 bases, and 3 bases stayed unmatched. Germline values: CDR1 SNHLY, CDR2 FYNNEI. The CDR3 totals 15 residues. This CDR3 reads CASSDASGSTDTQYF. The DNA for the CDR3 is TGTGCCAGCAGTGACGCTAGCGGAAGCACAGATACGCAGTATTTT.

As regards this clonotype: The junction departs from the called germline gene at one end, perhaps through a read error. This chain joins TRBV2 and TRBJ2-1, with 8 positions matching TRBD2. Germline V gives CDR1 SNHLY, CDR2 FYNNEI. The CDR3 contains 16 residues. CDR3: CVSSYTPIGLADEQFF. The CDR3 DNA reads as TGTGTCAGCAGTTACACACCCATTGGACTAGCAGATGAGCAGTTCTTC.

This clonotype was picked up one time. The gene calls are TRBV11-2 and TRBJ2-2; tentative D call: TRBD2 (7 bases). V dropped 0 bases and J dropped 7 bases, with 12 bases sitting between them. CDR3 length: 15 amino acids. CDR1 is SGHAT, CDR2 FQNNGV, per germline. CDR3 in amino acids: CASSLEGGAIGELFF. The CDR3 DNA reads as TGTGCCAGCAGCTTAGAAGGGGGGGCCATCGGGGAGCTGTTTTTT.

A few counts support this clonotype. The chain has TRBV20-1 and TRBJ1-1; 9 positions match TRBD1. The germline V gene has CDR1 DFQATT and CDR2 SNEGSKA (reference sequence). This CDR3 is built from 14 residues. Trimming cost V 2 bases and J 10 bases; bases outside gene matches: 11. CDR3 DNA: TGCAGTGCTAGACCTCCGGGACAGGGTAGGGTAGCTTTCTTT. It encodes CSARPPGQGRVAFF.

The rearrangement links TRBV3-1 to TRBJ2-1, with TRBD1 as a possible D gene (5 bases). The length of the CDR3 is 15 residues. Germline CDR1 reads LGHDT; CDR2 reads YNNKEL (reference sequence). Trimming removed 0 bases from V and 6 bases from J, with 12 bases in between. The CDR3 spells CASSQDRLQGNEQFF. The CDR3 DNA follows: TGTGCCAGCAGCCAAGATCGGCTGCAGGGCAATGAGCAGTTCTTC.

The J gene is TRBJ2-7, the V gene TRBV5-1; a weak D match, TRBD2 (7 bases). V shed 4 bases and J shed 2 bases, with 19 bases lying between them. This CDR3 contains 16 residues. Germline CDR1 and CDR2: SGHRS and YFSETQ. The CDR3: CASSPTTGRGPYEQYV. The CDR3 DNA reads TGCGCCAGCAGCCCAACCACAGGGAGGGGTCCCTACGAGCAGTACGTC.

CDR3 nucleotides: TGCAGCCTCCGGGACGTCTGGACAGATACGCAGTATTTT. Its protein is CSLRDVWTDTQYF. The gene calls are TRBV20-1 and TRBJ2-3, with D perhaps given as TRBD1 or TRBD2 (5 bases each). The CDR3 sequence is 13 residues long. Per the germline V gene, CDR1 is DFQATT and CDR2 is SNEGSKA (reference sequence).

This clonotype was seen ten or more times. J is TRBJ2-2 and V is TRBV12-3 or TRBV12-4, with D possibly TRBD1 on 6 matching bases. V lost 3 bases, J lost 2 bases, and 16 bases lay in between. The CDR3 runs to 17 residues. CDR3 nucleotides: TGTGCCAGCAGTTTCATTGTTAGGGGGAGAAACACCGGGGAGCTGTTTTTT. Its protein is CASSFIVRGRNTGELFF.

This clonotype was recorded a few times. The CDR3 loop is CASYMNTEAFF. The CDR3 region has the DNA TGTGCCAGCTATATGAACACTGAAGCTTTCTTT. The chain employs TRBV6-5 and TRBJ1-1, with D unresolved. This CDR3 is 11 amino acids long. Germline V CDR1 and CDR2: MNHEY, SVGAGI. Trimming cost V 8 bases and J 0 bases, with 4 bases left between them.

CDR3 coding DNA: TGCAGTGCGGCGAGACTAGCGCGAACAGATACGCAGTATTTT. It translates to CSAARLARTDTQYF. The V and J genes are TRBV20-1 and TRBJ2-3, with 8 nucleotides matching TRBD2. This CDR3 has 14 residues. Germline loops: CDR1 DFQATT, CDR2 SNEGSKA (reference sequence). J lost 3 bases, V lost 6 bases, and 8 bases had no gene match.

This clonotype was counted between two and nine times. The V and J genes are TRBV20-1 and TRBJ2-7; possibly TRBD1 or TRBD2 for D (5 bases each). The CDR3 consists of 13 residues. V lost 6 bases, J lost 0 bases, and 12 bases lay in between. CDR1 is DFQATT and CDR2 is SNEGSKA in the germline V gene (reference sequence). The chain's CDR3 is CSAWDPSSYEQYV. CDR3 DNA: TGCAGTGCCTGGGACCCAAGCTCCTACGAGCAGTACGTC.

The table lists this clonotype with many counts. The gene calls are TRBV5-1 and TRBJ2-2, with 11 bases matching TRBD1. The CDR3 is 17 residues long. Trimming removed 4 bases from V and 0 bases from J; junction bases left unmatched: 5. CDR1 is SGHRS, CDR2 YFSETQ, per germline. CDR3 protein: CASSPSGQGANTGELFF. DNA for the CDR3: TGCGCCAGCAGCCCTTCGGGACAGGGGGCGAACACCGGGGAGCTGTTTTTT.

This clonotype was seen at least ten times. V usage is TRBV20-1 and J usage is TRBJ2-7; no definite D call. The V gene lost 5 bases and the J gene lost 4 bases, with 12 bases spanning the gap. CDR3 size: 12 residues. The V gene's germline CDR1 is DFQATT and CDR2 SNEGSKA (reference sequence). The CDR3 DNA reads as TGCAGTGCTCGCGGCTTCTCGTACGAGCAGTACTTC. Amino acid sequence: CSARGFSYEQYF.

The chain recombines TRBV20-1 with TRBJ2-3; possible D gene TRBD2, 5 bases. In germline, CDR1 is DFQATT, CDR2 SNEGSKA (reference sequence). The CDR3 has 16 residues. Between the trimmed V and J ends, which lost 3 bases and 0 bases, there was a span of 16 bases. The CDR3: CSASPRRATSTDTQYF. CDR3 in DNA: TGCAGTGCTAGCCCGCGGCGGGCCACTAGCACAGATACGCAGTATTTT.

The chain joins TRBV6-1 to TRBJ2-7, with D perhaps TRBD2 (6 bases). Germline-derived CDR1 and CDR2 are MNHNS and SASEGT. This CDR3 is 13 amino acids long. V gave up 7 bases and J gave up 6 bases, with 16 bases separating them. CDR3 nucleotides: TGTGCCAGCAAGAAAGGAGGGGAGTCCGAGCAGTACGTC. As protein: CASKKGGESEQYV.

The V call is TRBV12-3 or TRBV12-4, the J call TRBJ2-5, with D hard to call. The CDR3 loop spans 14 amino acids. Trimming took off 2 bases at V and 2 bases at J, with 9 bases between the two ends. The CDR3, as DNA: TGTGCCAGCAGTTTAAGAGACGGACAAGAGACCCAGTACTTC. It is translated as CASSLRDGQETQYF.

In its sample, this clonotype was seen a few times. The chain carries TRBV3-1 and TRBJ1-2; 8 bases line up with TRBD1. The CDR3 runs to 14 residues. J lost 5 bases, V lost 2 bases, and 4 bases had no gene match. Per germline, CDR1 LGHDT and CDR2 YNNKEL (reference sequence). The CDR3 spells CASSQRTGQYGYTF. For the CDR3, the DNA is TGTGCCAGCAGCCAACGGACAGGGCAGTATGGCTACACCTTC.

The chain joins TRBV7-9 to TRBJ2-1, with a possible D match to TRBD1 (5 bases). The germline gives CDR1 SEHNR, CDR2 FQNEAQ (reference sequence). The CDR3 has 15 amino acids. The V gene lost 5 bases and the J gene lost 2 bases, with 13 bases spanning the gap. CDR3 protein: CASSPTGNTYNEQFF. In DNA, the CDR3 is TGTGCCAGCAGCCCCACAGGTAACACCTACAATGAGCAGTTCTTC. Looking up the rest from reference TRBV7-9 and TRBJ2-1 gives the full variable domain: DTGVSQNPRHKITKRGQNVTFRCDPISEHNRLYWYRQTLGQGPEFLTYFQNEAQLEKSRLLSDRFSAERPKGSFSTLEIQRTEQGDSAMYLCASSPTGNTYNEQFFGPGTRLTVL.

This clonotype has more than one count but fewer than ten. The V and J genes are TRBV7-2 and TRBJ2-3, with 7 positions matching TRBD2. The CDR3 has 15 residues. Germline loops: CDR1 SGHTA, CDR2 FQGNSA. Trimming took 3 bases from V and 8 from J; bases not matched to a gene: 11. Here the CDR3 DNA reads TGTGCCAGCAGCTTTTTTCGGGAGGACGGGGGTACGCAGTATTTT. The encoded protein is CASSFFREDGGTQYF.